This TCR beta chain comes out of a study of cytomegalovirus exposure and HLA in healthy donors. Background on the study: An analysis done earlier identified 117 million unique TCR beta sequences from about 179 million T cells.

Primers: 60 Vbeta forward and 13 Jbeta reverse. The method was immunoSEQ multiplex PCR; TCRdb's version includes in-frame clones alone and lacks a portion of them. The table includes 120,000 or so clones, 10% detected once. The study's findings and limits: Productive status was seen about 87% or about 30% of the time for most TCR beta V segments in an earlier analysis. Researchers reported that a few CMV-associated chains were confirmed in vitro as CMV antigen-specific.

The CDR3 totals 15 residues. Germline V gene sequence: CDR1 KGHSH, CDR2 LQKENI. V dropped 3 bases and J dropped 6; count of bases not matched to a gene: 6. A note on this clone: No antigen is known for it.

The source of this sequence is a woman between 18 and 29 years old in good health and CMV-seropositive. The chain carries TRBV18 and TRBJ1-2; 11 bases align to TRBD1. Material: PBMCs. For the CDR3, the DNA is TGTGCCAGCTCACCCTGGACAGGGGGCCGGGATGGCTACACCTTC. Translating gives CASSPWTGGRDGYTF.